One sample yielded the 21 T cell receptor beta chains listed below, sequenced in a study of blood T cell repertoires in COVID-19. The assay was immunoSEQ multiplex PCR, and TCRdb's table has in-frame clones only and misses some. The sample lists 30,000 to 40,000 clones; about 91% were seen once. The sample comprised peripheral blood. These TCRs come from a woman between 70 and 85 years old with active COVID-19.

The rearrangement links TRBV7-9 to TRBJ2-1; TRBD2 matches 9 bases. V shed 1 base and J 10 bases; nucleotides not matched to a gene: 8. The CDR3 contains 15 residues. The germline CDR1 and CDR2 sequences are SEHNR and FQNEAQ (reference sequence). The CDR3 loop reads CASSLEGGGAIEQFF. The CDR3 nucleotides are TGTGCCAGCAGCTTAGAAGGCGGGGGGGCGATAGAGCAGTTCTTC.

This clone has more than one count but fewer than ten. The DNA for the CDR3 is TGTGCCAGCAGTAGTAACCGGGACAGCAATGAGCAGTTCTTC. Its translation is CASSSNRDSNEQFF. The rearrangement uses TRBV6-5 and TRBJ2-1, with TRBD1 identical over 7 bases. Germline assignment: CDR1 MNHEY and CDR2 SVGAGI. J gave up 6 bases and V 5 bases, and 7 bases lay outside the gene matches. The CDR3 has 14 amino acids.

This clone has a single count. The gene calls are TRBV7-3 and TRBJ1-1; TRBD1 might be the D (5 bases). Germline CDR1 and CDR2: SGHTA and FQGTGA. Trimming left V 4 bases short and J 8 bases short, with 11 bases between. The CDR3 has 12 amino acids. This chain's CDR3 is CASSSVGGEAFF. Written as DNA, the CDR3 is TGTGCCAGCAGCTCGGTGGGGGGAGAAGCTTTCTTT.

The chain uses TRBV11-3 and TRBJ2-4; the match to TRBD1 covers 7 bases. The CDR3 is made up of 11 amino acids. The V and J ends lost 8 bases and 8 bases, in that order; junction bases with no gene match: 3. Germline CDR1 SGHNT, CDR2 YENEEA. CDR3 loop: CASRDRDIQYF. CDR3 DNA sequence: TGTGCCAGCCGCGACAGGGACATTCAGTACTTC.

The chain uses TRBV27 and TRBJ2-7, with D possibly being TRBD1 (5 bases). The CDR3 length is 18 residues. Germline-derived CDR1 and CDR2 are MNHEY and SMNVEV (reference sequence). The ends were cut back, 5 bases at V and 3 bases at J, with 26 bases in the middle. CDR3 residues: CASSPITAWGPNRYEQYF. In DNA, the CDR3 is TGTGCCAGCAGTCCCATCACCGCGTGGGGCCCCAATCGCTACGAGCAGTACTTC.

This chain connects TRBV12-5 to TRBJ2-1, with 7 nucleotides matching TRBD2. Germline assignment: CDR1 LGHNT and CDR2 FRNRAP. Trimming removed 5 bases from V and 4 bases from J; junction bases left unmatched: 11. This CDR3 comprises 16 residues. For the CDR3, the DNA is TGTGCTAGTGGTAAAGCGGGGCCCAACACTTACAATGAGCAGTTCTTC. This sequence encodes CASGKAGPNTYNEQFF.

V is TRBV2 and J is TRBJ2-7; 9 nucleotides match TRBD2. The CDR3 runs to 14 residues. CDR1 and CDR2 (germline): SNHLY, FYNNEI. With 6 bases clipped from V and 7 bases from J, the junction kept 10 bases outside the gene matches. CDR3 DNA sequence: TGTGCCAGCAGGCCCCTAGCGGGGATGGGAGAGCAGTACTTC. Protein product: CASRPLAGMGEQYF. Full variable domain (missing parts from reference TRBV2 and TRBJ2-7): EPEVTQTPSHQVTQMGQEVILRCVPISNHLYFYWYRQILGQKVEFLVSFYNNEISEKSEIFDDQFSVERPDGSNFTLKIRSTKLEDSAMYFCASRPLAGMGEQYFGPGTRLTVT.

The V and J genes are TRBV2 and TRBJ1-1, with 8 bases aligning to TRBD1. Germline V gives CDR1 SNHLY, CDR2 FYNNEI. The CDR3 runs to 12 residues. Trimming at V came to 7 bases and at J to 4 bases, leaving 2 bases not matched to a gene. Here the CDR3 reads CASTGQATEAFF. In DNA, the CDR3 is TGTGCCAGCACGGGACAGGCCACTGAAGCTTTCTTT.

The gene calls are TRBV6-5 and TRBJ1-5; D may be TRBD1 (6 bases). Between the trimmed V and J ends, which lost 7 bases and 1 base, there was a span of 14 bases. Germline values: CDR1 MNHEY, CDR2 SVGAGI. The CDR3 length is 15 residues. The CDR3 is CASTPLQGSNQPQHF. In DNA, the CDR3 is TGTGCCAGCACCCCTTTGCAGGGGAGCAATCAGCCCCAGCATTTT.

The gene calls are TRBV3-1 (or the pseudogene TRBV3-2) and TRBJ2-7; 8 bases agree with TRBD1. After removal of 4 bases from V and 0 bases from J, the junction contained 5 bases not matched to a gene. Germline V CDR1 and CDR2: LGHDT, YNNKEL (reference sequence). The CDR3 spans 15 residues. The CDR3 DNA reads TGTGCCAGCAGCCGCGGACAGGGACTCTCCTACGAGCAGTACTTC. This translates into CASSRGQGLSYEQYF.

The rearrangement joins TRBV5-5 to TRBJ2-2; a weak D match, TRBD2 (5 bases). Germline V gene sequence: CDR1 SGHKS, CDR2 YYEKEE (reference sequence). This CDR3 has 13 amino acids. The germline V and J ends were trimmed by 2 bases and 6 bases, with 8 bases remaining between them. CDR3 amino acids: CASSFSGAGELFF. The CDR3 DNA reads as TGTGCCAGCAGCTTCTCCGGGGCCGGGGAGCTGTTTTTT.

CDR3 residues: CAWSNMASYEQYF. In DNA form, the CDR3 reads TGTGCCTGGAGTAACATGGCCTCCTACGAGCAGTACTTC. The rearrangement joins TRBV30 to TRBJ2-7; D unresolved. Germline lookup yields CDR1 GTSNPN and CDR2 SVGIG (reference sequence). V was clipped by 2 bases and J by 0 bases, with 8 bases between them. This CDR3 has 13 amino acids.

The chain employs TRBV6-5 and TRBJ1-2; 8 bases fit TRBD1. CDR1 is MNHEY and CDR2 is SVGAGI in the germline V gene. With V trimmed by 3 bases and J by 6 bases, 9 bases remained unmatched. The length of the CDR3 is 15 residues. The CDR3 sequence is CASSYIRTGMDGYTF. CDR3 nucleotide sequence: TGTGCCAGCAGTTATATCCGGACAGGGATGGATGGCTACACCTTC.

This clone has only a few counts. This sequence joins TRBV4-1 and TRBJ2-7, with 9 positions matching TRBD1. After removal of 4 bases from V and 5 bases from J, the junction contained 6 bases not matched to a gene. Germline-derived CDR1 and CDR2 are MGHRA and YSYEKL. This CDR3 is 14 amino acids long. Here the CDR3 DNA reads TGCGCCAGCAGCCCGGGACAGGGTTACGACGAGCAGTACTTC. The encoded protein is CASSPGQGYDEQYF.

The rearrangement links TRBV10-3 to TRBJ1-5; D is perhaps TRBD1 (5 bases). This CDR3 is 14 amino acids long. V gave up 6 bases and J gave up 6 bases, with 15 bases separating them. The V gene's germline CDR1 is ENHRY and CDR2 SYGVKD. CDR3 sequence reads: CAISADGGAQPQHF. The CDR3 DNA reads TGTGCCATCAGCGCGGACGGAGGGGCTCAGCCCCAGCATTTT.

Remarks on this clone: The germline gene is not matched at one end of the junction; a read error may be the cause. The genes are TRBV7-7 and TRBJ2-1; 10 bases align to TRBD2. The germline V gene has CDR1 SSHAT and CDR2 FNYEAQ (reference sequence). The CDR3 has 15 residues. CDR3 sequence (DNA): TGTGCTAGCAGCTTAAGCGGGGGGGGATACAATGAGCAGTTCTTC. Translating it yields CASSLSGGGYNEQFF.

This chain connects TRBV18 to TRBJ1-2, with D uncertain. V was clipped by 2 bases and J by 8 bases, with 18 bases between them. The CDR3 runs 15 residues. Germline V lookup: CDR1 KGHSH, CDR2 LQKENI. Written as DNA, the CDR3 is TGTGCCAGCTCACCAGGGCCCGGTGCGCACTGGGGCTACACCTTC. Protein product: CASSPGPGAHWGYTF.

This clone occurred a few times. The chain has TRBV30 and TRBJ1-1; TRBD1 matches 7 bases. The CDR3 runs to 16 residues. Germline V lookup: CDR1 GTSNPN, CDR2 SVGIG (reference sequence). With V trimmed by 0 bases and J by 0 bases, 7 bases remained unmatched. The CDR3 DNA sequence: TGTGCCTGGAGTGTGTTCATGACAGGGTTGAACACTGAAGCTTTCTTT. This codes for CAWSVFMTGLNTEAFF.

This chain joins TRBV7-6 and TRBJ1-1; 10 nucleotides match TRBD1. The V segment lost 2 bases and the J segment 6 bases; nucleotides outside the gene matches: 6. Germline CDR1 reads SGHVS; CDR2 reads FNYEAQ. The CDR3 is 15 residues long. DNA for the CDR3: TGTGCCAGCAGCTTACCTGACAGGGGGCGTTCTGAAGCTTTCTTT. It specifies CASSLPDRGRSEAFF.

Comment on this clone: This CDR3 is missing its conserved last phenylalanine or tryptophan, likely due to a read error. The limits of the CDR3 on the DNA are not certain, so only TCRdb's listed CDR3 is given. This chain connects TRBV28 to TRBJ1-1; no check of the table's D call, TRBD1, against the DNA was made. The CDR3 spans 12 residues, counting both ends. CDR1 is MDHEN, CDR2 SYDVKM, per germline. The CDR3 reads CASSLIQGIYQL.

This clone was observed a few times. The rearrangement links TRBV5-1 to TRBJ2-1; 9 bases are shared with TRBD2. The CDR3 spans 17 residues. Germline CDR1 is SGHRS and CDR2 is YFSETQ. The ends lost 1 base at V and 0 bases at J; junction bases unmatched: 5. In DNA form, the CDR3 reads TGCGCCAGCAGCTTGTTAGCTAGCGGGGACTCCTACAATGAGCAGTTCTTC. Protein product: CASSLLASGDSYNEQFF.